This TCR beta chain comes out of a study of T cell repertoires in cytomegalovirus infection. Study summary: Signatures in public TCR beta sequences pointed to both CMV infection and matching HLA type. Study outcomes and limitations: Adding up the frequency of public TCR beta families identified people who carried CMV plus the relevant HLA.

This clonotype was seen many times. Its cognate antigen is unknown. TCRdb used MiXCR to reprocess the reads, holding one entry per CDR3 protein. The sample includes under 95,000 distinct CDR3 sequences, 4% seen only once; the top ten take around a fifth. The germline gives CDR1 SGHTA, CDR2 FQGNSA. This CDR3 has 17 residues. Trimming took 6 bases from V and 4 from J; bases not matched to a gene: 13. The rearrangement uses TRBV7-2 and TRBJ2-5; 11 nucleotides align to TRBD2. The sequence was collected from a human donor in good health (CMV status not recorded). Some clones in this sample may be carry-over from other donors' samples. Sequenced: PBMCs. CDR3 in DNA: TGTGCCAGCAGTCAGGGGTTACTAGCGGGAGCGCGAGAGACCCAGTACTTC. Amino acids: CASSQGLLAGARETQYF.